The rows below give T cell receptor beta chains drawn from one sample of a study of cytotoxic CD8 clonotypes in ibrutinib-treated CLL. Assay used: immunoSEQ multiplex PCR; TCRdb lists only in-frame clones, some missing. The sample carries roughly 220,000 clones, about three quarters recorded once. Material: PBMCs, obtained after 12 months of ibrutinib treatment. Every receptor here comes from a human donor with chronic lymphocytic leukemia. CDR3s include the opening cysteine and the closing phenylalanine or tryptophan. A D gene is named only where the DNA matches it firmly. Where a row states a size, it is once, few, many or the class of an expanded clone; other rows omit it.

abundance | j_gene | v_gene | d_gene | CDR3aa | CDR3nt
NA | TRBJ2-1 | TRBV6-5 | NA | CASSYSHEQFF | TGTGCCAGCAGTTACTCGCATGAGCAGTTCTTC
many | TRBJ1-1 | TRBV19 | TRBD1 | CASAGGGTEAFF | TGTGCCTCCGCAGGGGGCGGCACTGAAGCTTTCTTT
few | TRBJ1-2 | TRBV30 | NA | CAWSVDRDYGYTF | TGTGCCTGGAGTGTTGACCGGGACTATGGCTACACCTTC
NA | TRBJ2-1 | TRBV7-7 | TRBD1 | CASSLTGINEQFF | TGTGCTAGCAGCTTGACAGGGATCAATGAGCAGTTCTTC
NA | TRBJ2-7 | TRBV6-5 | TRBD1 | CASSDPGTGVYEQYF | TGTGCCAGCAGCGACCCGGGGACAGGGGTTTACGAGCAGTACTTC
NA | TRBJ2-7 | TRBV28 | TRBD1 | CASRTTGGIYEQYF | TGTGCCAGCCGAACGACAGGGGGCATTTACGAGCAGTACTTC
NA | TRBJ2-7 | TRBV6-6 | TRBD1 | CASSWGQGYEQYF | TGTGCCAGCAGTTGGGGACAGGGTTACGAGCAGTACTTC
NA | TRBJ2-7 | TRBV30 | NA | CAWRGAPGYEQYF | TGTGCCTGGAGAGGAGCCCCGGGCTACGAGCAGTACTTC
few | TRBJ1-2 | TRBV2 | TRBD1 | CASSPHQGAEGYTF | TGTGCCAGCAGTCCCCATCAGGGGGCGGAGGGCTACACCTTC
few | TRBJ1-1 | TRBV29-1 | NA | CTVGLNTEAFF | TGCACCGTGGGATTGAACACTGAAGCTTTCTTT
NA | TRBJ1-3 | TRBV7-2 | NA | CASSLGVTGNTIYF | TGTGCCAGCAGCTTAGGTGTTACTGGAAACACCATATATTTT
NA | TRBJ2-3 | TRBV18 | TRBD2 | CASSPLKAGVSDTQYF | TGTGCCAGCTCACCACTTAAAGCGGGAGTCAGTGATACGCAGTATTTT
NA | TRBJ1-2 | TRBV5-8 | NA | CASSLERVNYGYTF | TGTGCCAGCAGCTTGGAGCGGGTCAACTATGGCTACACCTTC
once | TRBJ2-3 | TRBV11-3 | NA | CASSLQASTQYF | TGTGCCAGCAGCTTACAGGCCAGCACGCAGTATTTT
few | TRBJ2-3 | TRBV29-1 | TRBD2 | CSVETSGSSTDTQYF | TGCAGCGTTGAAACTAGCGGGTCTAGCACAGATACGCAGTATTTT
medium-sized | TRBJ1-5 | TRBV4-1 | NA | CASSQARNQPQHF | TGCGCCAGCAGCCAAGCCAGGAATCAGCCCCAGCATTTT
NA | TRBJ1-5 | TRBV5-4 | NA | CASTGLDSGGNQPQHF | TGTGCCAGCACCGGCTTAGATTCGGGGGGCAATCAGCCCCAGCATTTT
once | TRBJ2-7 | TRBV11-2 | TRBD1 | CASSTGQGTYEQYF | TGTGCCAGCAGCACAGGACAGGGGACCTACGAGCAGTACTTC
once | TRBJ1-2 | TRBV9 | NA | CASRNPSLNGYTF | TGTGCCAGCAGGAATCCGAGTCTCAATGGCTACACCTTC
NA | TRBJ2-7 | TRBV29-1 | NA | CSVKPQGYEQYF | TGCAGCGTTAAACCCCAGGGCTACGAGCAGTACTTC
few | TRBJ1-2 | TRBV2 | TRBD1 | CASTSATGDEEYGYTF | TGTGCCAGCACTTCCGCTACAGGGGATGAGGAGTATGGCTACACCTTC
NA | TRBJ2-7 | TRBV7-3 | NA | CASSSRQCSYEQYF | TGTGCCAGCAGTTCTCGCCAGTGTTCCTACGAGCAGTACTTC
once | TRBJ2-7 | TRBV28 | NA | CASSRTRQVGEYEQYF | TGTGCCAGCAGTCGCACTCGACAGGTTGGGGAGTACGAGCAGTACTTC
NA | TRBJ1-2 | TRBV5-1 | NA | CASSLATASYGYTF | TGCGCCAGCAGCCTGGCGACGGCCTCCTATGGCTACACCTTC
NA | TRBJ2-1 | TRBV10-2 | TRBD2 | CASSDYLAGGLNEQFF | TGCGCCAGCAGTGACTACCTAGCGGGGGGGCTCAATGAGCAGTTCTTC
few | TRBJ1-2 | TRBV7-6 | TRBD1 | CASSLGSAPGQGHGYTF | TGTGCCAGCAGCTTAGGTTCAGCTCCCGGACAGGGTCATGGCTACACCTTC
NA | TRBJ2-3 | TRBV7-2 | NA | CASSLVTNTQYF | TGTGCCAGCAGCTTAGTGACGAATACGCAGTATTTT
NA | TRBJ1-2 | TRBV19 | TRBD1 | CASRYFAGQGHGYTF | TGTGCCAGTAGGTATTTCGCCGGACAGGGGCATGGCTACACCTTC
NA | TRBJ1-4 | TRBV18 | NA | CASSKRQDNEKLFF | TGTGCCAGCTCGAAACGACAGGATAATGAAAAACTGTTTTTT
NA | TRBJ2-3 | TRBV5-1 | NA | CASSLAPPPSTDTQYF | TGCGCCAGCAGCTTGGCTCCACCGCCCAGCACAGATACGCAGTATTTT
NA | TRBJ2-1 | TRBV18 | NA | CASHGGERDEQFF | TGTGCCAGCCACGGGGGAGAGAGGGATGAGCAGTTCTTC
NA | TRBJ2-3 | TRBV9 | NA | CASSVVGVGTDTQYF | TGTGCCAGCAGCGTAGTAGGGGTGGGCACAGATACGCAGTATTTT
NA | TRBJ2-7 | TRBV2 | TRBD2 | CASSRLAGGRYEQYF | TGTGCCAGCAGTCGGCTAGCGGGAGGACGGTACGAGCAGTACTTC
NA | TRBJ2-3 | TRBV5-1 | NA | CASSLLGVTDTQYF | TGCGCCAGCAGCCTCTTGGGGGTCACAGATACGCAGTATTTT
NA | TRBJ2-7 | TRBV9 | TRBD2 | CASSVGQGPPESGRYEQYF | TGTGCCAGCAGCGTAGGACAGGGCCCCCCTGAAAGCGGGAGGTACGAGCAGTACTTC
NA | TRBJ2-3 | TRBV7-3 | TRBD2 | CASSRYTNRGGRADTQYF | TGTGCCAGCAGCCGCTACACAAACCGCGGGGGGAGGGCAGATACGCAGTATTTT
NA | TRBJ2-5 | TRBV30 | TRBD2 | CAWSVGPSGRTETQYF | TGTGCCTGGAGTGTGGGTCCAAGCGGGAGAACAGAGACCCAGTACTTC
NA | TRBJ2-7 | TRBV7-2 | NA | CASSLVGELNEQYF | TGTGCCAGCAGCTTAGTCGGGGAACTCAACGAGCAGTACTTC
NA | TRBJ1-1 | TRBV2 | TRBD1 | CASKTGPNTEAFF | TGTGCCAGCAAGACAGGGCCGAACACTGAAGCTTTCTTT
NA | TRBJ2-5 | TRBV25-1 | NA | CASRGSLQGSWETQYF | TGTGCCAGCAGAGGCTCATTACAGGGTAGCTGGGAGACCCAGTACTTC
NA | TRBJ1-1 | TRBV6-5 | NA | CASSQGREAFF | TGTGCCAGCAGTCAAGGCCGCGAGGCTTTCTTT
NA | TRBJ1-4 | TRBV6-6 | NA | CASSYDTTNEKLFF | TGTGCCAGCAGTTATGATACAACTAATGAAAAACTGTTTTTT
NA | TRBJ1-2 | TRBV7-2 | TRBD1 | CASSLGDRGRGYTF | TGTGCCAGCAGCTTAGGGGACAGGGGGCGCGGCTACACCTTC
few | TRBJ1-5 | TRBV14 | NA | CASSQGSNQPQHF | TGTGCCAGCAGCCAGGGAAGCAATCAGCCCCAGCATTTT
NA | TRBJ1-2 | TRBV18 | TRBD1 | CASQEFQSSNRGQVFGYTF | TGTGCCAGCCAGGAATTCCAATCAAGTAACAGGGGGCAGGTCTTCGGCTACACCTTC
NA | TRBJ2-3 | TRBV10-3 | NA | CAISDSNWTVITDTQYF | TGTGCCATCAGTGACTCGAATTGGACAGTTATCACAGATACGCAGTATTTT
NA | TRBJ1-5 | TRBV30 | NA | CAWSEQVNQPQHF | TGTGCCTGGAGTGAACAGGTCAATCAGCCCCAGCATTTT
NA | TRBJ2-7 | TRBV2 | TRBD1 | CASSQTGGNGYEQYF | TGTGCCAGCAGTCAAACAGGGGGCAATGGCTACGAGCAGTACTTC
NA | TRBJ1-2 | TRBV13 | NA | CASSLVGINHNYGYTF | TGTGCCAGCAGCTTAGTAGGGATCAATCACAACTATGGCTACACCTTC
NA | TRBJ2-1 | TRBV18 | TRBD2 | CASSPVSGRAREFF | TGTGCCAGCTCACCGGTTAGCGGGAGGGCCAGGGAGTTCTTC
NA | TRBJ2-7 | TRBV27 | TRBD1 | CASSPLQGASEQYF | TGTGCCAGCAGTCCCTTACAGGGGGCGAGCGAGCAGTACTTC
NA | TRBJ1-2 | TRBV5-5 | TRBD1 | CASSRQGHDGYTF | TGTGCCAGCAGCCGACAGGGCCACGATGGCTACACCTTC
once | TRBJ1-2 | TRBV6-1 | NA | CASSGRATNYGYTF | TGTGCCAGCAGTGGAAGAGCTACAAACTATGGCTACACCTTC